A single sample gave rise to the 24 T cell receptor beta chains below, sequenced in a study of OX40 agonist ivuxolimab in advanced cancers. The method was immunoSEQ multiplex PCR; TCRdb's version includes in-frame clones alone and lacks a portion of them. The data contain tens of thousands of clones, around four fifths of them singletons. The input for sequencing was CD4+ or CD8+ T cells sorted from blood, taken in a trial of the OX40 agonist ivuxolimab. The receptors derive from an adult with an advanced solid tumor such as melanoma, head and neck, liver or kidney cancer.

This clone was picked up one time. The rearrangement links TRBV6-5 to TRBJ2-3; D perhaps matches TRBD1 (7 bases). V gave up 7 bases and J gave up 3 bases, with 17 bases separating them. The CDR3 runs to 15 residues. Germline V lookup: CDR1 MNHEY, CDR2 SVGAGI. CDR3 DNA: TGTGCCAGCACTCGGGACAGCGGGTTTACAGATACGCAGTATTTT. Protein: CASTRDSGFTDTQYF.

The chain joins TRBV28 to TRBJ2-5; tentative D call: TRBD1 (6 bases). This CDR3 spans 15 amino acids. Trimming left V 3 bases short and J 4 bases short, with 15 bases between. Germline CDR1 MDHEN, CDR2 SYDVKM. CDR3 DNA sequence: TGTGCCAGCAGTTTCGGGGCACAGGGTGGAGAGACCCAGTACTTC. Translating gives CASSFGAQGGETQYF.

The chain recombines TRBV7-9 with TRBJ2-5, with TRBD2 matching 12 bases. Germline CDR1 SEHNR, CDR2 FQNEAQ (reference sequence). The CDR3 spans 16 residues. V lost 5 bases and J lost 4; bases outside the gene matches: 8. CDR3 sequence reads: CASSGPSGGATETQYF. The CDR3, as DNA: TGTGCCAGCAGCGGGCCTAGCGGGGGGGCCACAGAGACCCAGTACTTC.

CDR3 sequence (DNA): TGTGCCAGCTCTCCTGGACAGGGGAGCTCCTACGAGCAGTACTTC. Translated, it gives CASSPGQGSSYEQYF. The V and J genes are TRBV18 and TRBJ2-7, with 9 bases identical to TRBD1. The CDR3 length is 15 residues. The germline V gene has CDR1 KGHSH and CDR2 LQKENI. After removal of 6 bases from V and 0 bases from J, the junction contained 6 bases not matched to a gene.

The V call is TRBV7-9, the J call TRBJ2-3; no reliable D call. Germline V CDR1 and CDR2: SEHNR, FQNEAQ (reference sequence). The V gene lost 1 base and the J gene lost 8 bases, with 13 bases spanning the gap. This CDR3 region has 14 residues. This CDR3 reads CASSLGLAEATQYF. The CDR3 nucleotides read TGTGCCAGCAGCTTAGGTCTTGCTGAGGCTACGCAGTATTTT.

This clone has just one count. The chain carries TRBV5-1 and TRBJ2-5, with TRBD1 matching over 7 bases. Germline V gives CDR1 SGHRS, CDR2 YFSETQ. The V segment lost 6 bases and the J segment 3 bases; nucleotides outside the gene matches: 5. There are 13 residues in the CDR3. The chain's CDR3 is CASIQDREETQYF. CDR3 nucleotide sequence: TGCGCCAGCATCCAAGACAGGGAAGAGACCCAGTACTTC.

The chain is built from TRBV28 and TRBJ2-3, with 9 nucleotides matching TRBD2. V shed 6 bases, J shed 1 base, and the junction held 11 bases outside the gene matches. Per the germline V gene, CDR1 is MDHEN and CDR2 is SYDVKM. This CDR3 is 17 amino acids long. In DNA, the CDR3 is TGTGCCAGCAGCTCAGCCCGGGCTAGCGGGGGCACAGATACGCAGTATTTT. Translation: CASSSARASGGTDTQYF.

The chain combines TRBV9 with TRBJ2-7; no clear D gene. The ends were cut back, 0 bases at V and 3 bases at J, with 16 bases in the middle. CDR1 is SGDLS, CDR2 YYNGEE, per germline. CDR3 length equals 16 residues. The CDR3 DNA follows: TGTGCCAGCAGCGTAGGTGGCCCTGACTCAAACTACGAGCAGTACTTC. Encoded protein: CASSVGGPDSNYEQYF.

This chain links TRBV7-3 with TRBJ2-4; 8 nucleotides agree with TRBD1. Germline values: CDR1 SGHTA, CDR2 FQGTGA. V lost 5 bases, J lost 8 bases, and 8 bases stayed unmatched. The length of the CDR3 is 14 residues. The CDR3 protein is CASSRPQGAHIQYF. CDR3 nucleotides: TGTGCCAGCAGCAGGCCCCAGGGGGCCCACATTCAGTACTTC.

CDR3 sequence reads: CASSHAGYIDTDTQYF. The CDR3 nucleotides read TGTGCCAGCAGCCACGCAGGCTACATTGACACAGATACGCAGTATTTT. J is TRBJ2-3 and V is TRBV5-5; unclear D gene. V was shortened by 4 bases and J by 2 bases, with 17 bases between the two germline ends. The germline CDR1 and CDR2 sequences are SGHKS and YYEKEE (reference sequence). The CDR3 has 16 residues.

The chain uses TRBV19 and TRBJ2-1; D is possibly TRBD2 (5 bases). The germline V gene has CDR1 LNHDA and CDR2 SQIVND (reference sequence). V lost 7 bases to trimming and J lost 8 bases, with 12 bases between them. The CDR3 is 12 residues long. The CDR3 DNA is TGTGCCAGTACCCAGAGAGGGTATGAGCAGTTCTTC. The encoded protein is CASTQRGYEQFF. Complete variable domain (other parts from reference TRBV19 and TRBJ2-1): DGGITQSPKYLFRKEGQNVTLSCEQNLNHDAMYWYRQDPGQGLRLIYYSQIVNDFQKGDIAEGYSVSREKKESFPLTVTSAQKNPTAFYLCASTQRGYEQFFGPGTRLTVL.

The chain uses TRBV19 and TRBJ1-4; tentatively, D is TRBD1 (5 bases). Germline values: CDR1 LNHDA, CDR2 SQIVND (reference sequence). V was clipped by 3 bases and J by 7 bases, with 9 bases between them. The CDR3 length is 13 residues. The CDR3 nucleotides are TGTGCCAGTAGTATGGGGGTATTTGAAAAACTGTTTTTT. It yields the protein CASSMGVFEKLFF. The whole variable domain, remainder taken from reference TRBV19 and TRBJ1-4, is DGGITQSPKYLFRKEGQNVTLSCEQNLNHDAMYWYRQDPGQGLRLIYYSQIVNDFQKGDIAEGYSVSREKKESFPLTVTSAQKNPTAFYLCASSMGVFEKLFFGSGTQLSVL.

The CDR3 sequence: CASSLATGGPMTQYF. The DNA for the CDR3 is TGTGCCAGCAGCTTAGCAACGGGGGGGCCGATGACCCAGTACTTC. This chain uses TRBV11-2 with TRBJ2-5, with TRBD2 matching over 8 bases. The CDR3 covers 15 residues. Trimming cost V 1 base and J 7 bases; bases outside gene matches: 8. The germline V gene encodes CDR1 SGHAT and CDR2 FQNNGV.

This clone was counted between two and nine times. The genes are TRBV7-8 and TRBJ1-1; D unclear. The CDR3 covers 18 residues. Germline loops: CDR1 SGHVS, CDR2 FQNEAQ. V was pared by 5 bases and J by 0 bases, with 22 bases between. The CDR3 DNA reads TGTGCCAGCAGCCCCAGACAAGGGAGTTCCGATTTGAACACTGAAGCTTTCTTT. As protein: CASSPRQGSSDLNTEAFF. Supplemented by reference TRBV7-8 and TRBJ1-1, the full variable domain reads GAGVSQSPRYKVAKRGQDVALRCDPISGHVSLFWYQQALGQGPEFLTYFQNEAQLDKSGLPSDRFFAERPEGSVSTLKIQRTQQEDSAVYLCASSPRQGSSDLNTEAFFGQGTRLTVV.

This clone was seen a handful of times. The chain employs TRBV10-1 and TRBJ1-5, with D unclear. CDR1 WNHNN and CDR2 SYGVQD come from the germline V gene (reference sequence). This CDR3 is built from 12 residues. Trimming took off 5 bases at V and 7 bases at J, with 9 bases between the two ends. The CDR3 coding sequence is TGCGCCAGCAGTCCTATCGGACAGCCCCAGCATTTT. Protein: CASSPIGQPQHF.

The chain links TRBV19 to TRBJ1-4; 8 nucleotides align to TRBD1. In germline, CDR1 is LNHDA, CDR2 SQIVND (reference sequence). This CDR3 is 16 amino acids long. The V and J ends lost 5 bases and 0 bases, in that order; junction bases with no gene match: 5. CDR3 in DNA: TGTGCCAGTAGTCTCCAGGGGGCTGCAACTAATGAAAAACTGTTTTTT. Translated, it gives CASSLQGAATNEKLFF.

This clone was counted only a few times. The genes are TRBV19 and TRBJ1-3; the D is unclear. The CDR3 has 16 amino acids. With 9 bases removed from V and 0 bases from J, the gap between germline ends came to 18 bases. Germline assignment: CDR1 LNHDA and CDR2 SQIVND (reference sequence). CDR3 residues: CARPSPDSLSGNTIYF. Here the CDR3 DNA reads TGTGCCAGACCCTCCCCGGATAGTCTCTCTGGAAACACCATATATTTT.

The rearrangement links TRBV10-3 to TRBJ1-2; TRBD1 agrees at 9 bases. In germline, CDR1 is ENHRY, CDR2 SYGVKD. There are 12 residues in the CDR3. V was pared by 10 bases and J by 5 bases, with 5 bases of the junction left unmatched. The CDR3 loop is CATRTGEYGYTF. The CDR3 DNA follows: TGTGCCACCCGGACAGGGGAATATGGCTACACCTTC.

The V and J genes are TRBV11-3 and TRBJ2-3; D is possibly TRBD1 (5 bases). Between the trimmed V and J ends, which lost 0 bases and 3 bases, there was a span of 13 bases. The CDR3 length is 16 residues. The germline V gene has CDR1 SGHNT and CDR2 YENEEA. The CDR3 sequence is CASSLEGVYRTDTQYF. The CDR3, as DNA: TGTGCCAGCAGCTTAGAAGGGGTATACAGGACAGATACGCAGTATTTT.

The rearrangement joins TRBV28 to TRBJ2-1, with TRBD2 identical over 10 bases. The CDR3 covers 15 residues. Trimming took 8 bases from V and 9 from J; bases not matched to a gene: 13. In germline, CDR1 is MDHEN, CDR2 SYDVKM. For the CDR3, the DNA is TGTGCCAGCGGCTCCCGGGCTAGCGGGGGCGGTGAGCAGTTCTTC. It yields the protein CASGSRASGGGEQFF.

The V gene is TRBV19, the J gene TRBJ1-3; a weak D match, TRBD1 (5 bases). CDR3 length: 13 residues. V lost 7 bases to trimming and J lost 4 bases, with 11 bases between them. Germline CDR1 and CDR2: LNHDA and SQIVND (reference sequence). The CDR3 region is CASKRDGGNTIYF. DNA of the CDR3: TGTGCCAGTAAGAGGGACGGGGGAAACACCATATATTTT.

V is TRBV5-1 and J is TRBJ1-1; 7 bases are a match to TRBD1. Trimming took 0 bases from V and 10 from J; bases not matched to a gene: 6. The germline gives CDR1 SGHRS, CDR2 YFSETQ. The CDR3 is 13 amino acids. CDR3 bases: TGCGCCAGCAGCTTGGCCTCGGGGGACAGAGCTTTCTTT. Amino acids: CASSLASGDRAFF.

The chain's CDR3 is CASSQEGLGLSTEAFF. For the CDR3, the DNA is TGCGCCAGCAGCCAAGAGGGGCTGGGGCTAAGCACTGAAGCTTTCTTT. The rearrangement links TRBV4-1 to TRBJ1-1, with D maybe TRBD1 (5 bases). The V end was cut by 0 bases, the J end by 4 bases, with 15 bases between. Germline lookup yields CDR1 MGHRA and CDR2 YSYEKL. This CDR3 comprises 16 residues.

The rearrangement joins TRBV7-3 to TRBJ2-2; D is undetermined. The ends were cut back, 0 bases at V and 3 bases at J, with 5 bases in the middle. Germline-derived CDR1 and CDR2 are SGHTA and FQGTGA. The CDR3 extends over 14 amino acids. CDR3 DNA: TGTGCCAGCAGCTTAACTTCGGACACCGGGGAGCTGTTTTTT. Translating gives CASSLTSDTGELFF.